The rows below give T cell receptor beta chains drawn from one sample of a study of human T cells and chemical hapten exposure. TCRdb passed the RACE reads through MiXCR, listing each CDR3 protein once. The sample holds 300,000 to 450,000 distinct CDR3 sequences; around 4.8% are singletons and the top ten take about 2.2%. The starting material was whole blood, obtained in connection with sensitization to the hapten diphenylcyclopropenone (DPC). The receptors derive from a woman between 50 and 59 years old with alopecia areata. Some clones in this sample may be carry-over from other donors' samples. The conserved cysteine and the conserved F or W are not part of the CDR3 here. The order of the fields is V gene, CDR3 protein.

v_gene: TRBV12-3/TRBV12-4; CDR3aa: ASSLGTEAF
v_gene: TRBV5-4; CDR3aa: ASSLRSTDTQY
v_gene: TRBV28; CDR3aa: ASSEGNGRDTQY
v_gene: TRBV6-5; CDR3aa: ASSYRTVADTEAF
v_gene: TRBV20-1; CDR3aa: SVRWGDPNQPQH
v_gene: TRBV27; CDR3aa: ASSFRGSEQF
v_gene: TRBV20-1; CDR3aa: SSGGRAIADTQY
v_gene: TRBV5-4; CDR3aa: ASSWGQISGANVLT
v_gene: TRBV29-1; CDR3aa: SVGTTNTGELF
v_gene: TRBV29-1; CDR3aa: SVEGHQETQY
v_gene: TRBV6-2/TRBV6-3; CDR3aa: ASRTGDSYYGYT
v_gene: TRBV29-1; CDR3aa: SVELGALGSDEQF
v_gene: TRBV10-3; CDR3aa: AISEGQSYEQY
v_gene: TRBV6-5; CDR3aa: ASSYSGALNTEAF
v_gene: TRBV6-2/TRBV6-3; CDR3aa: ASAMLAGVREQF
v_gene: TRBV12-3/TRBV12-4; CDR3aa: ASSFFSGLGEQY
v_gene: TRBV6-1; CDR3aa: ASRAIPGQGRTEAF
v_gene: TRBV7-2; CDR3aa: ASSWDSGSIETQY
v_gene: TRBV29-1; CDR3aa: SVDPAGTSTDTQY
v_gene: TRBV6-4; CDR3aa: ASRKMAGANVLT
v_gene: TRBV20-1; CDR3aa: SVPTSGRNEQF
v_gene: TRBV9; CDR3aa: ASSPPRGRNTEAF
v_gene: TRBV3-1; CDR3aa: ASSRTSGGKLAYEQY
v_gene: TRBV29-1; CDR3aa: SVDLLAGTDTQY
v_gene: TRBV12-3/TRBV12-4; CDR3aa: ASSSRGENEQF
v_gene: TRBV20-1; CDR3aa: SARGPGQGPQEQF
v_gene: TRBV30; CDR3aa: AWMRPPENIQY
v_gene: TRBV28; CDR3aa: ASRLSGSGSGKLF
v_gene: TRBV6-6; CDR3aa: ASSHGQIQETQY
v_gene: TRBV12-3/TRBV12-4; CDR3aa: ASSLKGPGGNQPQH
v_gene: TRBV2; CDR3aa: ASRGLASDTQY
v_gene: TRBV5-1; CDR3aa: ASSLGDRGVGAF
v_gene: TRBV5-5; CDR3aa: ASSRVFNEKLF
v_gene: TRBV5-4; CDR3aa: ASSSGQGSNSPLH
v_gene: TRBV29-1; CDR3aa: SVAGAGQPQH
v_gene: TRBV20-1; CDR3aa: SARDRDSGGPTY
v_gene: TRBV10-3; CDR3aa: AISWALQETQY
v_gene: TRBV2; CDR3aa: ASKPKTGGSYEQY
v_gene: TRBV10-3; CDR3aa: AISDGTTAYNEQF
v_gene: TRBV28; CDR3aa: ASSLQGAWGYT